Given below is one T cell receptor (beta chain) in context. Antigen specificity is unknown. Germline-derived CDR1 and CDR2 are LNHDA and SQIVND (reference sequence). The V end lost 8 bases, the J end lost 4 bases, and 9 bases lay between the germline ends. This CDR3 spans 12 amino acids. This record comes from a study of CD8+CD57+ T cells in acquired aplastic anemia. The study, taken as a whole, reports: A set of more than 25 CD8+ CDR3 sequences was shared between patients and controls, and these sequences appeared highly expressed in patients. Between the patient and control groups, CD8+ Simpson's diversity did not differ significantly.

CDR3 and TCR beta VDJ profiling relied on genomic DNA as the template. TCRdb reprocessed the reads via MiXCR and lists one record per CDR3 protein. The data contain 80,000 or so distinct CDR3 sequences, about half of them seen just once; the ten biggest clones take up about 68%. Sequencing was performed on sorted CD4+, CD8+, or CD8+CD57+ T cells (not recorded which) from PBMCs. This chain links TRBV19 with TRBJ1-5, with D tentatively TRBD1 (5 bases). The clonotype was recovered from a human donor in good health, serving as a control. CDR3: CASQGRNQPQHF. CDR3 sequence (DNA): TGTGCCAGTCAGGGACGGAATCAGCCCCAGCATTTT.